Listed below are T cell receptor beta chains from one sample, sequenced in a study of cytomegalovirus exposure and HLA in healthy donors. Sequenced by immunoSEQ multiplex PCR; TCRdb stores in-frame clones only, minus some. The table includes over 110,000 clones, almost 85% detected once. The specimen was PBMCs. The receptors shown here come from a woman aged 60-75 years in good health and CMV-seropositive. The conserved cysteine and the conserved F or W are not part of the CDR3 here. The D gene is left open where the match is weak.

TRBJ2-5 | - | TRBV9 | ASSHHSRGDETQY
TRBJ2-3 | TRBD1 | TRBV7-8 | ASSLTQGITDTQY
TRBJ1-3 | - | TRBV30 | AWSPQGIGNTIY
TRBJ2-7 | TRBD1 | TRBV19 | ASSPVAGQGAYEQY
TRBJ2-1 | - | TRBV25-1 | ASSESVQGWF
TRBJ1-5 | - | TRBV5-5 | ASSNDNQPQH
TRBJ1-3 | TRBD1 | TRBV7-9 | ASSWDRESPSGNTIY
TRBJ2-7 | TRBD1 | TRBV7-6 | ASSSGQGVEQY
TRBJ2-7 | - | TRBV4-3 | ASSQEGYSNYEQY
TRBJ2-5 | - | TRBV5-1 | ASSSGLIQETQY
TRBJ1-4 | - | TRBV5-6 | ASSLRGGATNEKLF
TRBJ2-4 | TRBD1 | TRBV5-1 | ASSSNPGQGLTY
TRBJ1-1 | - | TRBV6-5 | ASIGQLNTEAF
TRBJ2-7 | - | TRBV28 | ASSIGSEVHEQY
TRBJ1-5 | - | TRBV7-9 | ASSSDSYQPQH
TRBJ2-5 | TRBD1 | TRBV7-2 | ASSLTGGEETQY
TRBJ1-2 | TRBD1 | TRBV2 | ASNRQGALDYGYT
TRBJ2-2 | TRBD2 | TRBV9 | ASSVVGLAGPNTGELF
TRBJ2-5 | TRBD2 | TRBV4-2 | ASSQVQAGGGETQY
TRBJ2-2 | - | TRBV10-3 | AISGDMNTGELF
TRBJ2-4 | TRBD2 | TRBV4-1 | ASSQAGTSGSPGNIQY
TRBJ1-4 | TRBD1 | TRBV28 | ATRDRGAEKLF
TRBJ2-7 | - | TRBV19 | ASSTGGGQGEQY
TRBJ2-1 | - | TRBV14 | ASSYSLAGEQF
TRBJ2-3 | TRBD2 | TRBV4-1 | ASSQEETSGSGTDTQY
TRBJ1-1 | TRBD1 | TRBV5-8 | ASSPGTEGTEAF
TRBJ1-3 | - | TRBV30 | AWMGALGNTIY
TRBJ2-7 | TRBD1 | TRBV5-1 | ASARDRSTYEQY
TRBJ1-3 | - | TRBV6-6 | ASSYEGVGGNTIY
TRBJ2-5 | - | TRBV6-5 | ASRPSEWRVETQY
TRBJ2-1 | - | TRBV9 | ASSVDSGRPYNEQF
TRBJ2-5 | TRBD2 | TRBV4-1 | ASSQQAGGFVETQY
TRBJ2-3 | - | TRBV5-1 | ASSLGARVTDTQY
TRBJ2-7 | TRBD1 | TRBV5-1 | ASSVGGQANLGEQY
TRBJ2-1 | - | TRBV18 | ASSPSGNEQF
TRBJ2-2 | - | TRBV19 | ASRTPGGELF
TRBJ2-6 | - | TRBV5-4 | ASSLRGANVLT
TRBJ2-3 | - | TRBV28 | ASSLRDISTDTQY
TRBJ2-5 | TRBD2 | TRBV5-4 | ASSLAGGETQY
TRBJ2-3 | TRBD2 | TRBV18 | ASSPNRGGTDTQY
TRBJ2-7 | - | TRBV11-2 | ASSLQTGLYEQY
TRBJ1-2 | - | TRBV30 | AWGQKPNYGYT
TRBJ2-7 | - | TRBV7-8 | ASSAKGGRVGEQY
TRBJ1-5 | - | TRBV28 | ASRQYFSNQPQH
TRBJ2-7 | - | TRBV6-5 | ASSPGRGTGEQY
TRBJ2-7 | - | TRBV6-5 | ASKLQASSYEQY
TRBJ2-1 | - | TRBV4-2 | ASSQEEGPINNYNEQF
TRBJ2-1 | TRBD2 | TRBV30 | AWSVLRPGGRTYNEQF
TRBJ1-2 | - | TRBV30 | AWSHTGNRGYT
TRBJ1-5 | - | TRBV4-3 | ASSQDHRIRNQPQH
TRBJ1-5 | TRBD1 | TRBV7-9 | ASSLMTGGRNQPQH
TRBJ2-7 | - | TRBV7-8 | ASSLGLDYEQY
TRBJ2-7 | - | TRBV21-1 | ASSKGWGRGVSYEQY
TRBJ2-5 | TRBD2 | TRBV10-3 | AISETATSGGGQETQY
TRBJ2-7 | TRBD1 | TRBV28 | ASSLFGTGSYEQY